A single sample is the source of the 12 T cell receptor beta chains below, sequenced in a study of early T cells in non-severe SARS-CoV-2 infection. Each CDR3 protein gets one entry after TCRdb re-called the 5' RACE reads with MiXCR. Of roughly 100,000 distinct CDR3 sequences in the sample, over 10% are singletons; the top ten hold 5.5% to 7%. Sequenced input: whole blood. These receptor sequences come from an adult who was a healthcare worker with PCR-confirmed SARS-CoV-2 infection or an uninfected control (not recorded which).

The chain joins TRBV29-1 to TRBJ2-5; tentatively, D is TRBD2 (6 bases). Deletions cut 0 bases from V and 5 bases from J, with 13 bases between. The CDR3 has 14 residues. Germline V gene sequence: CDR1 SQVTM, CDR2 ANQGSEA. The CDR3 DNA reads TGCAGCGTTGAAGATCCGGAGGGGTCGGAGACCCAGTACTTC. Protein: CSVEDPEGSETQYF.

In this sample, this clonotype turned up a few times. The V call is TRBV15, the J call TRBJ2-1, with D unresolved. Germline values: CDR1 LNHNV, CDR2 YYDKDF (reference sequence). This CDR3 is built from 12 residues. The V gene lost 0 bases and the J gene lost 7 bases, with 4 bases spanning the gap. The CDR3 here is CATSREGNEQFF. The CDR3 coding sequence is TGTGCCACCAGCAGAGAGGGTAATGAGCAGTTCTTC. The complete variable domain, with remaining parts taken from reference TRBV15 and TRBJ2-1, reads DAMVIQNPRYQVTQFGKPVTLSCSQTLNHNVMYWYQQKSSQAPKLLFHYYDKDFNNEADTPDNFQSRRPNTSFCFLDIRSPGLGDTAMYLCATSREGNEQFFGPGTRLTVL.

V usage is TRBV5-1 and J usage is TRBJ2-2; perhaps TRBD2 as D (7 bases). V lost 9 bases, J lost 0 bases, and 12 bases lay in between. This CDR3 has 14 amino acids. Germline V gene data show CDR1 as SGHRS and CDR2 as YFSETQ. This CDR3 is CATGGQANTGELFF. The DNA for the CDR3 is TGCGCCACCGGGGGGCAAGCGAACACCGGGGAGCTGTTTTTT.

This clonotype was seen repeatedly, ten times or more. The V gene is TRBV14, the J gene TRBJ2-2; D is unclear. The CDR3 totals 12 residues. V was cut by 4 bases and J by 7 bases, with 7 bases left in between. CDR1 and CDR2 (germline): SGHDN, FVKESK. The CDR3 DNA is TGTGCCAGCAGCCTACTCAACGGGGAGCTGTTTTTT. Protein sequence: CASSLLNGELFF.

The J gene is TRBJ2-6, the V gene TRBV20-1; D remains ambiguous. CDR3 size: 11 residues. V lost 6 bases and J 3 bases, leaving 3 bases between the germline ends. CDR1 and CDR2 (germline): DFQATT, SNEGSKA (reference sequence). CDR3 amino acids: CSARGANVLTF. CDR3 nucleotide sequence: TGCAGTGCCCGTGGGGCCAACGTCCTGACTTTC.

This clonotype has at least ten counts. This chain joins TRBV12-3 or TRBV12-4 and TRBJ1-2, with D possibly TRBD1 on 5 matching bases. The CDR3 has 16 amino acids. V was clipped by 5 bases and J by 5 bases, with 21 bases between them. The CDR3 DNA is TGTGCCAGCAGTATCAACCCCATTTTGGGACCATATGGCTACACCTTC. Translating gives CASSINPILGPYGYTF.

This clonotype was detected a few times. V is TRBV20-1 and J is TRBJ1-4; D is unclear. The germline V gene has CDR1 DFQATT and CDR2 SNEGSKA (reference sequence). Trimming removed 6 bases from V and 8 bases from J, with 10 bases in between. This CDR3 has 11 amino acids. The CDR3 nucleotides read TGCAGTGCCCTCCAAGACGAAAAACTGTTTTTT. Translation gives CSALQDEKLFF.

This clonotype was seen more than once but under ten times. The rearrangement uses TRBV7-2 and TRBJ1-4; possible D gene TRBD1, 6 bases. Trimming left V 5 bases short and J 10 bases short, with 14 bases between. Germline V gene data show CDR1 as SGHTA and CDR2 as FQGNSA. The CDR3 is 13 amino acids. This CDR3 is CASSRDKGAKLFF. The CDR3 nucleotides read TGTGCCAGCAGCCGGGACAAAGGTGCAAAACTGTTTTTT.

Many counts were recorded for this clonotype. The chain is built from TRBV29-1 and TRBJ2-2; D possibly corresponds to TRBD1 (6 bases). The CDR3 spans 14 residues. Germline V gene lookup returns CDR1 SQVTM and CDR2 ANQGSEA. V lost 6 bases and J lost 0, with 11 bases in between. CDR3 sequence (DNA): TGCAGCGTCGCAAGGACAGCGAACACCGGGGAGCTGTTTTTT. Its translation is CSVARTANTGELFF.

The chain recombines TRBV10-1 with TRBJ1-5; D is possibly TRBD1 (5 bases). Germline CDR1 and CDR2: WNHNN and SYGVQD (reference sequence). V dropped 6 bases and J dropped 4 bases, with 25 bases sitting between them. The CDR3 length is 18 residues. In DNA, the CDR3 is TGCGCCAGCAGCCACCCGTCCGGGGCCGGGGCGCCTAATCAGCCCCAGCATTTT. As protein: CASSHPSGAGAPNQPQHF.

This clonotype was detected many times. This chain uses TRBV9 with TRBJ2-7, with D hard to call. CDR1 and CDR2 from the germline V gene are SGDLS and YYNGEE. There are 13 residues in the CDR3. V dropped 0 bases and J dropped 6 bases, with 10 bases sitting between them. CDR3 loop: CASSVAAESEQYF. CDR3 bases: TGTGCCAGCAGCGTAGCGGCCGAGAGCGAGCAGTACTTC.

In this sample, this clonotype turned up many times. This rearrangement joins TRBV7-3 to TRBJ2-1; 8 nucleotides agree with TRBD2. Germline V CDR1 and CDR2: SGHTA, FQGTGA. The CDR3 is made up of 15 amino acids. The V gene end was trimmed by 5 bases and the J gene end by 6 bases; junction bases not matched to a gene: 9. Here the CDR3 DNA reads TGTGCCAGCAGCCCCGGACTAGCACTGCTCAATGAGCAGTTCTTC. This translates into CASSPGLALLNEQFF.